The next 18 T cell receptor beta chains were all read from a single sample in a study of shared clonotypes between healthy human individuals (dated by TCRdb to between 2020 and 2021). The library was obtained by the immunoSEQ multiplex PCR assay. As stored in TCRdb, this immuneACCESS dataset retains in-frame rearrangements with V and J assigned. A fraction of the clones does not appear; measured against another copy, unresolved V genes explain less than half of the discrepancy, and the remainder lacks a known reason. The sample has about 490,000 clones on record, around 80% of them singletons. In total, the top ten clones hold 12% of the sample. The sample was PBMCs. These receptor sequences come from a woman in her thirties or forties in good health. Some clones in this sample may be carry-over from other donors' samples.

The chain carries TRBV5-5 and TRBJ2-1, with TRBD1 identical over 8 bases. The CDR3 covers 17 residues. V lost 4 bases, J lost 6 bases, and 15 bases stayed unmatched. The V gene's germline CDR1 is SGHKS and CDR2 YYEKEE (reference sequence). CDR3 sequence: CASSPRQGLGHSNEQFF. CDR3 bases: TGTGCCAGCAGCCCGCGACAGGGGTTAGGGCACAGCAATGAGCAGTTCTTC.

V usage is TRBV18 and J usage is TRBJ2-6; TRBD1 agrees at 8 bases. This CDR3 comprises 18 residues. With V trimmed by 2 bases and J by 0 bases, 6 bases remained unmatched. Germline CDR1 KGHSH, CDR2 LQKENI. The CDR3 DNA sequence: TGTGCCAGCTCACCAGGGCAGGGGGCCTCCTCTGGGGCCAACGTCCTGACTTTC. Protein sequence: CASSPGQGASSGANVLTF.

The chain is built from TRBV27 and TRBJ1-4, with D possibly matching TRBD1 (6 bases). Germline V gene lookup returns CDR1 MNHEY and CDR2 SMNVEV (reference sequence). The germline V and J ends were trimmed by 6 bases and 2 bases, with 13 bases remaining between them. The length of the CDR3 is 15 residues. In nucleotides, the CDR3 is TGTGCCAGCAGCCGGAGGGGGGCGACTAATGAAAAACTGTTTTTT. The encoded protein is CASSRRGATNEKLFF.

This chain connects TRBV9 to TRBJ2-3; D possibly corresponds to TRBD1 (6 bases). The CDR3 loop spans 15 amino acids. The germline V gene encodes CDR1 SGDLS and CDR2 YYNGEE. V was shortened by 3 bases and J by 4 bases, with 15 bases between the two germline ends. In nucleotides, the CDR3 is TGTGCCAGCAGCGGTAGGTGGGGGCTTGCAGATACGCAGTATTTT. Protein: CASSGRWGLADTQYF.

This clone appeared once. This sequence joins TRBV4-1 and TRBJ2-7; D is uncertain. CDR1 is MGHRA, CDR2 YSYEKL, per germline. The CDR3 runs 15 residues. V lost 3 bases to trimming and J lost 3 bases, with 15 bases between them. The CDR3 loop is CASSQTPGPSYEQYF. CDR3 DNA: TGCGCCAGCAGCCAGACACCGGGCCCTAGCTACGAGCAGTACTTC.

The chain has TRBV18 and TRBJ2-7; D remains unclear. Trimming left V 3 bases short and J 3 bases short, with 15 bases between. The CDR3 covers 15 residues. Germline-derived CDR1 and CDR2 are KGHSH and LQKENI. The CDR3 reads CASSPPTGRVYEQYF. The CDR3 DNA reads TGTGCCAGCTCACCCCCGACTGGCAGAGTCTACGAGCAGTACTTC.

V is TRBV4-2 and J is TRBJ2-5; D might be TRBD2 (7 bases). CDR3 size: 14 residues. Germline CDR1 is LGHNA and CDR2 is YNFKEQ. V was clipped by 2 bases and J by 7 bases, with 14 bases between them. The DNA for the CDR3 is TGTGCCAGCAGCCAAATCGGGGGGCGCCCGACCCAGTACTTC. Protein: CASSQIGGRPTQYF.

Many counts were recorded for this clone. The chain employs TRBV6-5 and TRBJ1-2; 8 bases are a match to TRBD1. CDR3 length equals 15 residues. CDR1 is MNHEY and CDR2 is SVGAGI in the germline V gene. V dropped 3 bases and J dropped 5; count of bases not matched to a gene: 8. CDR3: CASSYQGQGQYGYTF. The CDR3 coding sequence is TGTGCCAGCAGTTATCAAGGACAGGGCCAATATGGCTACACCTTC.

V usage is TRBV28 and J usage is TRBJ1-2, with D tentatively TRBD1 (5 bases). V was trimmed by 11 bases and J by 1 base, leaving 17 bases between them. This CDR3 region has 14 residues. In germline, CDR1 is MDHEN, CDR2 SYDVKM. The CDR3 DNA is TGTGCCGGGGGGAACCTCAGGAGTAACTATGGCTACACCTTC. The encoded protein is CAGGNLRSNYGYTF.

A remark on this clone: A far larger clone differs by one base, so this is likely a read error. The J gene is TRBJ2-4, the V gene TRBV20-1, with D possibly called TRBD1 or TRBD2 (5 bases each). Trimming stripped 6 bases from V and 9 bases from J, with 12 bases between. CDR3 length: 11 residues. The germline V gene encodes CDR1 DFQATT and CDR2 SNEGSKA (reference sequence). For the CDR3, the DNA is TGCAGTGCCGGGTCCGGGACCATTCAGTACTTC. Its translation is CSAGSGTIQYF.

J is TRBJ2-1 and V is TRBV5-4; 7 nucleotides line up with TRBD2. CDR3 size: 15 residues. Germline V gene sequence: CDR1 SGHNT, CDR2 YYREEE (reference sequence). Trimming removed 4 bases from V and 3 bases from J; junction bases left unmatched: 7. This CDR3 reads CASSRSGNYYNEQFF. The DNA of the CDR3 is TGTGCCAGCAGCCGGAGCGGGAATTACTACAATGAGCAGTTCTTC.

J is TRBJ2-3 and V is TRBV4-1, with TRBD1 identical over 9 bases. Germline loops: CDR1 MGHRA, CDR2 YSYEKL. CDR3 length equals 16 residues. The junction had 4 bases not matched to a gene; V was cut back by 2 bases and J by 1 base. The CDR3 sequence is CASSQTGGLGTDTQYF. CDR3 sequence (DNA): TGCGCCAGCAGCCAAACAGGGGGCTTAGGCACAGATACGCAGTATTTT.

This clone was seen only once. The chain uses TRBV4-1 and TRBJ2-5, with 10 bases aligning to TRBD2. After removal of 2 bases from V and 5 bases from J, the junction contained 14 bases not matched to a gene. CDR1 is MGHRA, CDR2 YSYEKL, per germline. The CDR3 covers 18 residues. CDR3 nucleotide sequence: TGCGCCAGCAGCCAAAAACCCCTACTAGCGGGATTCGGGGAGACCCAGTACTTC. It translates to CASSQKPLLAGFGETQYF.

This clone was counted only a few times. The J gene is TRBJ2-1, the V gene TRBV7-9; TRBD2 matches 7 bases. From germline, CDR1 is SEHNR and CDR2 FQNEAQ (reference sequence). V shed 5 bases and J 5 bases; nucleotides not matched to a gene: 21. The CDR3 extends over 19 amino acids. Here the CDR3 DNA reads TGTGCCAGCAGCACTAGCCAGTTATCGTTCGGGAGGACCAACAATGAGCAGTTCTTC. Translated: CASSTSQLSFGRTNNEQFF.

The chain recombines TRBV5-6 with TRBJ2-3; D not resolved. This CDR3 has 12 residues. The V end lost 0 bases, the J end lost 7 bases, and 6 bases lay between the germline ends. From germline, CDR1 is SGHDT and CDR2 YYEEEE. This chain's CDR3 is CASSLGGNTQYF. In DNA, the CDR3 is TGTGCCAGCAGCTTGGGGGGAAATACGCAGTATTTT.

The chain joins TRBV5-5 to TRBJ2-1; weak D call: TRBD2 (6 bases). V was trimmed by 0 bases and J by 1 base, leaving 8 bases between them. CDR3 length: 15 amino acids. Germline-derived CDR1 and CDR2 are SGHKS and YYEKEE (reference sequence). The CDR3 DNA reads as TGTGCCAGCAGCTTGGCCGGGAGATCCTACAATGAGCAGTTCTTC. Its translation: CASSLAGRSYNEQFF.

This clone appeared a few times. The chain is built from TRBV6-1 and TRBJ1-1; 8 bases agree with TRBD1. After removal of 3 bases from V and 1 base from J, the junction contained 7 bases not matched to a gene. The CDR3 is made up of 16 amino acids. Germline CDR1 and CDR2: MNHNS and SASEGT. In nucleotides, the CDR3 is TGTGCCAGCAGTGACCTCCTCGGGACAGGGAACACTGAAGCTTTCTTT. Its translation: CASSDLLGTGNTEAFF.

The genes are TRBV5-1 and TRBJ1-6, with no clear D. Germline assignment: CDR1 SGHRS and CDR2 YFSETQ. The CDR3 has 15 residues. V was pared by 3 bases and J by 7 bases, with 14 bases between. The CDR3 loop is CASSWTDQTNSPLHF. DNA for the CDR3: TGCGCCAGCAGCTGGACTGACCAAACAAATTCACCCCTCCACTTT.